This T cell receptor (beta chain) was identified during a study of T cells after yellow fever vaccination. Deletions cut 1 base from V and 3 bases from J, with 13 bases between. CDR3 length: 14 amino acids. In germline, CDR1 is DFQATT, CDR2 SNEGSKA (reference sequence). From the 5' RACE reads, TCRdb called clonotypes with MiXCR, one entry per CDR3 protein. The sample lists roughly 32,000 distinct CDR3 sequences; roughly 4.5% were seen once. In this sample, this clonotype turned up many times. The chain employs TRBV20-1 and TRBJ2-7; D unclear. The TCR comes from a man aged 25-45 years who received the YFV17D yellow fever vaccine. The sequenced sample was CD8+ T cells sorted from PBMCs, obtained 5 days after the yellow fever booster vaccination. The CDR3 nucleotides read TGCAGTGCTAGAGTAGGAACAGCAAACTACGAGCAGTACTTC. Translating it yields CSARVGTANYEQYF.